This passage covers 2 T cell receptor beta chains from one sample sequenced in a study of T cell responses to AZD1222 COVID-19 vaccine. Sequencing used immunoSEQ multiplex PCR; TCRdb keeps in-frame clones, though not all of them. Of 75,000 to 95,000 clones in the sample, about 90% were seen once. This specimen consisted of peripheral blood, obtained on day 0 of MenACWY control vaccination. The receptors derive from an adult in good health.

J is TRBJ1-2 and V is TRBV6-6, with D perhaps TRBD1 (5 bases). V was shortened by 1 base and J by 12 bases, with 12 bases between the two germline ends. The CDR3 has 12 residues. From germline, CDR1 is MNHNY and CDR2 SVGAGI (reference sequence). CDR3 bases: TGTGCCAGCAGTTACTATGGTCCGGGGGACACCTTC. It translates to CASSYYGPGDTF.

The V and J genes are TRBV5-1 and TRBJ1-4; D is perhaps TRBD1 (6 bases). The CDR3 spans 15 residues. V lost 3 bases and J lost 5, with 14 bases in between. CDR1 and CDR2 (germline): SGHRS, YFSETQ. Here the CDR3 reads CASSSGTPGNEKLFF. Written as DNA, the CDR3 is TGCGCCAGCAGCTCCGGGACACCAGGGAATGAAAAACTGTTTTTT. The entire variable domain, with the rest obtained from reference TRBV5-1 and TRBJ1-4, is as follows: KAGVTQTPRYLIKTRGQQVTLSCSPISGHRSVSWYQQTPGQGLQFLFEYFSETQRNKGNFPGRFSGRQFSNSRSEMNVSTLELGDSALYLCASSSGTPGNEKLFFGSGTQLSVL.